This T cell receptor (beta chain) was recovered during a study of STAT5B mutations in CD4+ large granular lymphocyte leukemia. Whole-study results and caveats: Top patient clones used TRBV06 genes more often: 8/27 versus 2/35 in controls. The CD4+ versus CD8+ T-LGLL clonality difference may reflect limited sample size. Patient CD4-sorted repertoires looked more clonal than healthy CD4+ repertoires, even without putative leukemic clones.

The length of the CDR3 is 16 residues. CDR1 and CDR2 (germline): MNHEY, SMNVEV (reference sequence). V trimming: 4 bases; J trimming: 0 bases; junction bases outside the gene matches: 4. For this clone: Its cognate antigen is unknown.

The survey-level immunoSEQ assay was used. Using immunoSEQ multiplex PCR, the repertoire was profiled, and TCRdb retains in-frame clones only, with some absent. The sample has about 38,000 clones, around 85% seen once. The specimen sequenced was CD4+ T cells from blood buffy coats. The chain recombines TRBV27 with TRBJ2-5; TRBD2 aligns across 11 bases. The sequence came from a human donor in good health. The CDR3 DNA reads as TGTGCCAGCAGTTCCCCGGGACTAGCGGACCAAGAGACCCAGTACTTC. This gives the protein CASSSPGLADQETQYF.